This TCR beta chain is from a study of blood T cell repertoires in COVID-19. Sequenced by immunoSEQ multiplex PCR; TCRdb stores in-frame clones only, minus some. The data hold under 250,000 clones, with approximately 92% observed a single time. Clinical history as reported by participants underpinned cohort assignment. This CDR3 spans 14 amino acids. In germline, CDR1 is SGHTA, CDR2 FQGTGA. The trim removed 5 bases at V and 4 bases at J, leaving 7 bases unmatched. V gene TRBV7-3 combines with J gene TRBJ1-1, with TRBD1 matching over 7 bases. Specimen: PBMCs or T cells enriched from blood (not recorded which). The source of this sequence is a woman aged 18-29 years in a cohort exposed to, infected with or recovered from COVID-19 (not recorded which). This CDR3 reads CASSPRQGSTEAFF. The DNA for the CDR3 is TGTGCCAGCAGCCCGCGACAGGGAAGCACTGAAGCTTTCTTT.